This T cell receptor (beta chain) appears in the sequencing data of a study of T cell responses to AZD1222 COVID-19 vaccine. Findings of the study overall: When two AZD1222 doses had been given, Spike-specific TCR breadth and depth rose. Reports say nearly half of spike-specific TCRs go after unmutated variant regions. White British ancestry dominated among donors, who included more females, and clonal diversity was possibly underestimated. Only 5 to 7 AZD1222 recipients tested seropositive at baseline.

The germline V and J ends were trimmed by 1 base and 5 bases, with 5 bases remaining between them. This CDR3 comprises 12 residues. Germline CDR1 and CDR2: SGHAT and FQNNGV. Regarding this clone: Its antigen is not known.

Data came from immunoSEQ multiplex PCR; TCRdb stores just in-frame clones and leaves some out. This table holds 150,000 or so clones, approximately 90% found once. The rearrangement links TRBV11-2 to TRBJ1-1; D call uncertain. Sequencing used peripheral blood, obtained 28 days after the second AZD1222 dose. This sequence was found in an adult who received the AZD1222 COVID-19 vaccine. The CDR3 reads CASSLAGTEAFF. The CDR3 DNA follows: TGTGCCAGCAGCTTAGCTGGGACTGAAGCTTTCTTT.